The TCR beta chain described here comes from a study of blood T cell repertoires in COVID-19 (dated by TCRdb to the early 2020s). For context, the study as a whole: The collaborator samples originated in the United States, Italy and Spain and spanned the acute and convalescent phases of COVID-19. The material from the prospective study consisted of cDNA or gDNA derived from T cells, B-cell-depleted T cells, or PBMCs. Deeply sampled blood TCRbeta repertoires from subjects exposed to, actively infected with, or recovered from COVID-19 were included in the dataset. The repertoires were released in a freely available public database meant as a resource for research on the immune response to SARS-CoV-2. The samples were drawn from the first 160 participants of the ongoing ImmuneRACE study and from 1,254 subjects provided by 6 global collaborators. Sample metadata almost always included a de-identified subject ID, COVID-19 status, age in years and sex. HLA class I and class II types, where available, came from metadata supplied by the sample provider rather than from assay-based typing.

The paper's findings and limits, for the study overall: How much clinical and demographic metadata was included differed by source and by participant, and the metadata was provided uncurated.

At the junction V is shortened by 6 bases and J by 3 bases, with 13 bases in between. Via the germline V gene, CDR1 is SGHRS and CDR2 YFSETQ. The CDR3 sequence holds 13 residues, the cysteine and phenylalanine included. Only the CDR3 DNA stays, 39 bases, in frame from base 1. TCRbeta CDR3 regions were amplified from genomic DNA using the immunoSEQ Assay, a bias-controlled multiplex PCR. The study's own analysis went as follows. Within the assay, amplification of reference gene primers was used to estimate how many nucleated cells each sample contained. To quantify the absolute abundance of each unique TCRbeta CDR3 rearrangement, sequence reads were collapsed and filtered. For each sample, productive Simpson clonality was calculated as the square root of Simpson's diversity index across productive rearrangements. Here the immuneACCESS table is served through TCRdb, limited to in-frame sequences with V and J called. Missing clones are a known gap in these copies; in checked studies unresolved V genes cover under half, and the rest lacks a known reason. The D gene and trimming were derived from the DNA, and the V and J assignments and clone size from that table. The sample table shows more than 150,000 clones, and 85% to 90% are seen once. The ten largest account for approximately 12% of the sample.

Note on this clone: Its antigen specificity is not known. Base qualities are not provided; no much larger clone lies one nucleotide away.

In Seattle, one collaborating source enrolled patients while the infection was active and tracked those patients longitudinally over the course of disease. Collaborating institutions collected whole blood in K2EDTA tubes following their own protocols. For TCRbeta analysis, collaborator samples were shipped as frozen whole blood, as isolated PBMCs, or as DNA extracted from either sample type. The sequencing input was peripheral blood. The rearrangement joined TRBV5-1 to TRBJ2-7; TRBD2 is a possible D gene, resting on 6 matching bases. This receptor was identified in a woman in her 70s with COVID-19, enrolled during active disease. The CDR3 region has the sequence CASKHQAGYEQYF. The DNA sequence is TGCGCCAGCAAACACCAAGCGGGCTACGAGCAGTACTTC.